Following are 29 T cell receptor beta chains from one sample sequenced in a study of Graves' ophthalmopathy and Graves' hyperthyroidism. Investigators amplified TCR beta CDR3 regions from RNA transcripts. Second-round multiplex PCR came after first-round RT-PCR with HTBI primers. TCRdb reprocessed the multiplex PCR reads via MiXCR and lists one record per CDR3 protein. This sample yields fewer than 400,000 distinct CDR3 sequences, of which around 20% are seen a single time; around 1.4% belongs to the top ten. The sequencing sample was made of peripheral blood. Every receptor here comes from a woman between 18 and 29 years old with Graves' ophthalmopathy.

This clonotype was detected only once. This chain links TRBV19 with TRBJ1-5; D is unresolved. This CDR3 has 15 residues. Germline lookup yields CDR1 LNHDA and CDR2 SQIVND (reference sequence). Trimming stripped 2 bases from V and 6 bases from J, with 14 bases between. CDR3 protein: CASSISDTGLQPQHF. Written as DNA, the CDR3 is TGTGCCAGTAGTATAAGTGATACGGGTCTTCAGCCCCAGCATTTT.

This clonotype came up many times. CDR3 in DNA: TGTGCCAGCAGTTACTCAAGGCCACAGGGGTCCCAAGAGACCCAGTACTTC. Translated, it gives CASSYSRPQGSQETQYF. The chain joins TRBV6-5 to TRBJ2-5, with 7 bases identical to TRBD1. V shed 0 bases and J 1 base; nucleotides not matched to a gene: 8. Germline CDR1 reads MNHEY; CDR2 reads SVGAGI. The CDR3 contains 17 residues.

The chain couples TRBV6-5 to TRBJ2-7; TRBD2 matches 7 bases. Trimming at V came to 2 bases and at J to 6 bases, leaving 7 bases not matched to a gene. Germline V gene data show CDR1 as MNHEY and CDR2 as SVGAGI. There are 14 residues in the CDR3. The CDR3 loop is CASSYRDYEGEQYF. CDR3 bases: TGTGCCAGCAGTTACAGGGACTACGAAGGCGAGCAGTACTTC.

This clonotype was picked up many times. The V and J genes are TRBV29-1 and TRBJ2-5, with 8 bases fitting TRBD2. This CDR3 spans 14 amino acids. V shed 7 bases and J 1 base; nucleotides not matched to a gene: 8. Germline V gene lookup returns CDR1 SQVTM and CDR2 ANQGSEA. In DNA, the CDR3 is TGCAGCGCGACCCTACTAGCGGCCCAAGAGACCCAGTACTTC. It is translated as CSATLLAAQETQYF. Looking up the rest from reference TRBV29-1 and TRBJ2-5 gives the full variable domain: SAVISQKPSRDICQRGTSLTIQCQVDSQVTMMFWYRQQPGQSLTLIATANQGSEATYESGFVIDKFPISRPNLTFSTLTVSNMSPEDSSIYLCSATLLAAQETQYFGPGTRLLVL.

This clonotype was counted at least ten times. The chain combines TRBV7-2 with TRBJ2-4, with D unresolved. The CDR3 is made up of 13 amino acids. The germline V and J ends were trimmed by 5 bases and 0 bases, with 5 bases remaining between them. The germline V gene encodes CDR1 SGHTA and CDR2 FQGNSA. As DNA, the CDR3 is TGTGCCAGCAGCAAATCAGCCAAAAACATTCAGTACTTC. Translating gives CASSKSAKNIQYF. The full variable domain, its missing parts supplied by reference TRBV7-2 and TRBJ2-4, is GAGVSQSPSNKVTEKGKDVELRCDPISGHTALYWYRQSLGQGLEFLIYFQGNSAPDKSGLPSDRFSAERTGGSVSTLTIQRTQQEDSAVYLCASSKSAKNIQYFGAGTRLSVL.

The sample holds many counts of this clonotype. V usage is TRBV29-1 and J usage is TRBJ2-7; tentatively, D is TRBD2 (6 bases). The CDR3 spans 15 residues. Germline assignment: CDR1 SQVTM and CDR2 ANQGSEA. V lost 6 bases, J lost 0 bases, and 18 bases lay in between. The CDR3 region is CSVKLGRDRSYEQYF. The CDR3, as DNA: TGCAGCGTCAAACTGGGGCGGGACCGCTCCTACGAGCAGTACTTC.

This clonotype was counted ten times or more. The chain has TRBV11-2 and TRBJ2-3; D is ambiguous. Germline V gives CDR1 SGHAT, CDR2 FQNNGV. V was cut by 2 bases and J by 6 bases, with 6 bases left in between. The CDR3 has 12 amino acids. CDR3 region: CASSLQVDTQYF. The DNA of the CDR3 is TGTGCCAGCAGCTTACAGGTGGATACGCAGTATTTT.

Ten or more counts support this clonotype. The gene calls are TRBV7-2 and TRBJ2-5; 10 bases are shared with TRBD1. Germline values: CDR1 SGHTA, CDR2 FQGNSA. The V gene end was trimmed by 4 bases and the J gene end by 5 bases; junction bases not matched to a gene: 7. CDR3 length: 15 residues. The CDR3 is CASSSGQGRKETQYF. The CDR3, as DNA: TGTGCCAGCAGCTCGGGACAGGGGAGGAAGGAGACCCAGTACTTC.

A few counts support this clonotype. The chain recombines TRBV6-1 with TRBJ1-2; 7 bases fit TRBD1. With 3 bases clipped from V and 4 bases from J, the junction kept 11 bases outside the gene matches. The V gene's germline CDR1 is MNHNS and CDR2 SASEGT. This CDR3 spans 16 amino acids. The CDR3: CASSEARGAASYGYTF. For the CDR3, the DNA is TGTGCCAGCAGTGAGGCCAGGGGGGCCGCTTCCTATGGCTACACCTTC.

This clonotype was detected a few times. This sequence may be a read error, since a much larger clone differs from it by one base. This chain links TRBV7-2 with TRBJ1-5; unclear D gene. The CDR3 has 13 amino acids. Germline-derived CDR1 and CDR2 are SGHTA and FQGNSA. CDR3 nucleotide sequence: TGTGTCAGCAGCTTAGGTCCTCCGGGTCCCCAGCATTTT. Its protein is CVSSLGPPGPQHF.

This clonotype has at least ten counts. CDR3 amino acids: CASSYLTGTGKCFF. CDR3 DNA sequence: TGTGCCAGCAGTTACCTAACCGGGACAGGGAAGTGTTTCTTT. This rearrangement joins TRBV6-5 to TRBJ1-1, with 9 bases identical to TRBD1. The junction had 11 bases not matched to a gene; V was cut back by 2 bases and J by 13 bases. The germline gives CDR1 MNHEY, CDR2 SVGAGI. This CDR3 has 14 amino acids.

The chain links TRBV15 to TRBJ1-2, with a possible D match to TRBD1 (5 bases). In germline, CDR1 is LNHNV, CDR2 YYDKDF (reference sequence). This CDR3 spans 14 amino acids. Trimming pared 0 bases from V and 4 bases from J, leaving 9 bases between. The CDR3 protein is CATSRDGTPYGYTF. CDR3 coding DNA: TGTGCCACCAGCAGAGACGGGACCCCCTATGGCTACACCTTC.

In this sample, this clonotype turned up many times. The chain uses TRBV4-1 and TRBJ1-5, with D unclear. Per the germline V gene, CDR1 is MGHRA and CDR2 is YSYEKL. The CDR3 has 15 residues. The germline V and J ends were trimmed by 0 bases and 2 bases, with 8 bases remaining between them. The CDR3 is CASSQEQRGNQPQHF. The CDR3 region has the DNA TGCGCCAGCAGCCAAGAGCAAAGAGGCAATCAGCCCCAGCATTTT.

This clonotype was detected many times. This chain joins TRBV12-3 or TRBV12-4 and TRBJ1-5, with D perhaps TRBD1 (6 bases). This CDR3 contains 16 residues. V lost 2 bases and J lost 4, with 15 bases in between. The CDR3 nucleotides read TGTGCCAGCAGTTTACGTCGGGGGGCGAGAAATCAGCCCCAGCATTTT. As protein: CASSLRRGARNQPQHF.

V gene TRBV11-2 combines with J gene TRBJ2-7, with 12 bases aligning to TRBD2. The CDR3 loop spans 16 amino acids. CDR1 is SGHAT, CDR2 FQNNGV, per germline. V was clipped by 4 bases and J by 0 bases; unmatched bases: 4. CDR3 loop: CASSYTSGGSSYEQYF. The CDR3 DNA is TGTGCCAGCAGCTATACTAGCGGGGGGAGCTCCTACGAGCAGTACTTC.

In its sample, this clonotype was seen many times. This chain uses TRBV11-2 with TRBJ1-5; no reliable D call. V gave up 2 bases and J gave up 6 bases, with 11 bases separating them. This CDR3 comprises 14 residues. Germline CDR1 reads SGHAT; CDR2 reads FQNNGV. In nucleotides, the CDR3 is TGTGCCAGCAGCTTACAGCCCCAGACTCAGCCCCAGCATTTT. As protein: CASSLQPQTQPQHF.

This clonotype was seen repeatedly, ten times or more. The J gene is TRBJ2-1, the V gene TRBV5-1; D not certain. Germline CDR1 reads SGHRS; CDR2 reads YFSETQ. This CDR3 contains 13 residues. Trimming took 4 bases from V and 7 from J, leaving 12 bases between them. The CDR3 protein is CASSPPGRNEQFF. Written as DNA, the CDR3 is TGCGCCAGCAGCCCCCCGGGCCGTAATGAGCAGTTCTTC.

This chain joins TRBV30 and TRBJ1-4; D remains unclear. From germline, CDR1 is GTSNPN and CDR2 SVGIG (reference sequence). CDR3 length equals 13 residues. V was trimmed by 3 bases and J by 0 bases, leaving 5 bases between them. CDR3 nucleotide sequence: TGTGCCTGGAGGCGTTCAACTAATGAAAAACTGTTTTTT. Translation: CAWRRSTNEKLFF.

This clonotype was detected many times. This chain connects TRBV13 to TRBJ2-5, with a weak D call TRBD2 (6 bases). Germline V CDR1 and CDR2: PRHDT, FYEKMQ (reference sequence). CDR3 length: 14 amino acids. V shed 5 bases and J shed 5 bases, with 15 bases lying between them. The CDR3 DNA reads as TGTGCCAGCAGCCCCGGGGCGGGGTCGGAGACCCAGTACTTC. Protein: CASSPGAGSETQYF.

This clonotype has a count of ten or more. Here the CDR3 reads CASSPGTGVIQYF. For the CDR3, the DNA is TGTGCCAGCAGTCCCGGGACAGGGGTCATTCAGTACTTC. The genes are TRBV28 and TRBJ2-4; 10 bases are shared with TRBD1. CDR3 length: 13 residues. V was pared by 5 bases and J by 9 bases, with 4 bases of the junction left unmatched. Germline V gives CDR1 MDHEN, CDR2 SYDVKM.

This clonotype was observed many times. The chain is built from TRBV6-2 or TRBV6-3 and TRBJ2-2, with TRBD1 identical over 9 bases. CDR1 and CDR2 from the germline V gene are MNHEY and SVGEGT. This CDR3 contains 17 residues. J gave up 3 bases and V 3 bases, and 8 bases lay outside the gene matches. CDR3 amino acids: CASSYPVQGADTGELFF. DNA for the CDR3: TGTGCCAGCAGTTATCCAGTACAGGGGGCGGACACCGGGGAGCTGTTTTTT.

In this sample, this clonotype turned up many times. The chain employs TRBV19 and TRBJ1-2; D remains ambiguous. Germline V gene sequence: CDR1 LNHDA, CDR2 SQIVND (reference sequence). CDR3 size: 13 residues. V was clipped by 2 bases and J by 4 bases, with 8 bases between them. The CDR3 spells CASSISLLYGYTF. DNA of the CDR3: TGTGCCAGTAGTATATCCCTTCTCTATGGCTACACCTTC.

The chain is built from TRBV19 and TRBJ1-1, with TRBD1 matching 8 bases. CDR1 is LNHDA, CDR2 SQIVND, per germline (reference sequence). V shed 7 bases and J 10 bases; nucleotides not matched to a gene: 11. This CDR3 is built from 13 residues. The CDR3 DNA is TGTGCCAGTACCTTAGGCAGGGGGCTTGCAGCTTTCTTT. Translating it yields CASTLGRGLAAFF.

In this sample, this clonotype turned up many times. CDR3 region: CASSPTSGNTGELFF. The CDR3, as DNA: TGTGCCAGCAGCCCGACTAGCGGGAACACCGGGGAGCTGTTTTTT. The rearrangement uses TRBV7-3 and TRBJ2-2, with TRBD2 identical over 9 bases. Germline lookup yields CDR1 SGHTA and CDR2 FQGTGA. The CDR3 sequence is 15 residues long. Unmatched junction bases numbered 2, after V lost 5 bases and J lost 1 base.

This clonotype was observed at least ten times. The chain carries TRBV6-2 or TRBV6-3 and TRBJ1-5, with no clear D. Germline V gene sequence: CDR1 MNHEY, CDR2 SVGEGT. Trimming left V 8 bases short and J 0 bases short, with 14 bases between. The CDR3 is 15 amino acids. The CDR3 here is CASLRKPSSNQPQHF. The CDR3 DNA reads TGTGCCAGCCTCCGTAAGCCTTCTAGCAATCAGCCCCAGCATTTT.

This chain connects TRBV7-2 to TRBJ1-5; D may be TRBD1 (6 bases). Trimming pared 6 bases from V and 9 bases from J, leaving 15 bases between. CDR1 and CDR2 from the germline V gene are SGHTA and FQGNSA. The CDR3 extends over 13 amino acids. DNA for the CDR3: TGTGCCAGCAGTTTTGACAGGTCTGGGCCCCAGCATTTT. This codes for CASSFDRSGPQHF. Filled out from reference TRBV7-2 and TRBJ1-5, the complete variable domain reads GAGVSQSPSNKVTEKGKDVELRCDPISGHTALYWYRQSLGQGLEFLIYFQGNSAPDKSGLPSDRFSAERTGGSVSTLTIQRTQQEDSAVYLCASSFDRSGPQHFGDGTRLSIL.

In its sample, this clonotype was seen many times. The V and J genes are TRBV19 and TRBJ1-1, with 7 bases aligning to TRBD1. The germline CDR1 and CDR2 sequences are LNHDA and SQIVND (reference sequence). The CDR3 covers 15 residues. V was clipped by 4 bases and J by 2 bases; unmatched bases: 7. DNA for the CDR3: TGTGCCAGTAGTACTTTCGGGACAGAAAACACTGAAGCTTTCTTT. Encoded protein: CASSTFGTENTEAFF.

This clonotype has a count of ten or more. The chain is built from TRBV19 and TRBJ2-1; D is ambiguous. The CDR3 is made up of 16 amino acids. Germline CDR1 LNHDA, CDR2 SQIVND (reference sequence). Trimming removed 3 bases at V and 6 bases at J, with 18 bases between. The CDR3 nucleotides read TGTGCCAGTAGTATCCGGCCCCCTCCTAGTGGCAATGAGCAGTTCTTC. Protein: CASSIRPPPSGNEQFF.

This clonotype was counted ten times or more. V is TRBV10-3 and J is TRBJ2-7, with 8 bases lining up with TRBD1. V was pared by 10 bases and J by 2 bases, with 7 bases of the junction left unmatched. CDR1 and CDR2 from the germline V gene are ENHRY and SYGVKD. The CDR3 spans 13 residues. CDR3 in DNA: TGTGCCACAGCTCGGACAGGGACCTACGAGCAGTACTTC. This sequence encodes CATARTGTYEQYF.